This T cell receptor (beta chain) emerged from a study of blood T cell repertoires in COVID-19. Turning to the study itself: The United States, Italy and Spain provided the acute and convalescent COVID-19 samples.

Data came from immunoSEQ multiplex PCR; TCRdb stores just in-frame clones and leaves some out. The table shows fewer than 150,000 clones, with about 80% occurring only once. There are a few counts of this clone. There are 13 residues in the CDR3. The germline V gene encodes CDR1 SGHRS and CDR2 YFSETQ. The V and J ends lost 2 bases and 5 bases respectively, with 8 bases between them. The chain uses TRBV5-1 and TRBJ1-5; D is unresolved. Sequencing was performed on peripheral blood. The sequence came from a man in his sixties or seventies with acute or convalescent COVID-19. The CDR3 reads CASSLTTDQPQHF. CDR3 nucleotide sequence: TGCGCCAGCAGCTTAACCACAGATCAGCCCCAGCATTTT. Full variable domain (missing parts from reference TRBV5-1 and TRBJ1-5): KAGVTQTPRYLIKTRGQQVTLSCSPISGHRSVSWYQQTPGQGLQFLFEYFSETQRNKGNFPGRFSGRQFSNSRSEMNVSTLELGDSALYLCASSLTTDQPQHFGDGTRLSIL.